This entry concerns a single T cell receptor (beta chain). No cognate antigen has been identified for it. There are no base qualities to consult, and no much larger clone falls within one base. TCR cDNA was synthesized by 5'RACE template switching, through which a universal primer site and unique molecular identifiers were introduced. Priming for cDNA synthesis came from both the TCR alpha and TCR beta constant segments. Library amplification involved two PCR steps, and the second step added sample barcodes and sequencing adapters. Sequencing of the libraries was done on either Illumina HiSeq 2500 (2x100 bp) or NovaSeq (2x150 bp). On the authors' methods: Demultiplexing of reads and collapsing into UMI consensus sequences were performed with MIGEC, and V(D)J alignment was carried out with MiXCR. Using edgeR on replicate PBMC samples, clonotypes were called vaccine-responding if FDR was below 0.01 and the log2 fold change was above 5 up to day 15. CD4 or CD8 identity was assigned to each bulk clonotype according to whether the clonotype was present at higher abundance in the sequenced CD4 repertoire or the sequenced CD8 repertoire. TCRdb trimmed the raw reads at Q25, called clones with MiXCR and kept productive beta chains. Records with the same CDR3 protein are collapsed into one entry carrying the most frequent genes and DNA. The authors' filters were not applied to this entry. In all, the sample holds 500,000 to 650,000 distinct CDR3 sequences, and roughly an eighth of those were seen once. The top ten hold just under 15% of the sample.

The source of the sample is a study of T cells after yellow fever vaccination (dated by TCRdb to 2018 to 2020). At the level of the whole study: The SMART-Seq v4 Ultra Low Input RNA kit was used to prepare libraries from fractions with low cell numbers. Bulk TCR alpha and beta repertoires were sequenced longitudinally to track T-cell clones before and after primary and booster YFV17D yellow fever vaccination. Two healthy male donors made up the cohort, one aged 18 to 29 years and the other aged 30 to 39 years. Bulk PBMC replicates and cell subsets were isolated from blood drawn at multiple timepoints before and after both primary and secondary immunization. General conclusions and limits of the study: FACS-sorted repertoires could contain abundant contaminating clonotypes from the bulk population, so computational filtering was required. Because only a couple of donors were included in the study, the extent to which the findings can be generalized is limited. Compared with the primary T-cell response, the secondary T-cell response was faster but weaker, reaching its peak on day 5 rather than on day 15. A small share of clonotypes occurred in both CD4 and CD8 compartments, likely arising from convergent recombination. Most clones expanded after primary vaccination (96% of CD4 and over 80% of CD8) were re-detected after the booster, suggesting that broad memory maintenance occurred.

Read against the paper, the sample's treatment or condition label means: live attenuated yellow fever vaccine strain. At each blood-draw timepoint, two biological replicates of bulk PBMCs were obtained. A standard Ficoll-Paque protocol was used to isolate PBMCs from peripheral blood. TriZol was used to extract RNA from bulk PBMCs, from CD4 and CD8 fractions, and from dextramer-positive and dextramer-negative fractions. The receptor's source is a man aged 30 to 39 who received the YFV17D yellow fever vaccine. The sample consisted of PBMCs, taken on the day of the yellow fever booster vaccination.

The DNA sequence is given as TGCGCCAGCAGCCAACTGTTGAGTCAGCCCCAGCATTTT. The resulting protein is CASSQLLSQPQHF. The chain is made from TRBV4-3 and TRBJ1-5, with the D gene call left open. Reading from cysteine to phenylalanine, the CDR3 counts 13 amino acids. Only CDR3 DNA is held: 39 bases, read in frame from base 1. As encoded in the germline V gene, CDR1 is LGHNA while CDR2 is YSLEER. V and J are truncated by 2 bases and 6 bases respectively, leaving an intervening sequence of 8 bases.